These T cell receptor beta chains were read from a single sample in a study of shared clonotypes between healthy human individuals. Clones were sequenced by immunoSEQ multiplex PCR, and TCRdb holds only the in-frame ones, with some missing. This sample has over 850,000 clones, with around three quarters found just once. What was sequenced was memory CD4+ T cells from PBMCs. The receptors derive from a man in his late teens or twenties in good health. Some clones in this sample may be carry-over from other donors' samples. CDR3s include the opening cysteine and the closing phenylalanine or tryptophan. A D gene is named only where the DNA matches it firmly. Only some rows state a clone size, as once, few, many or a class for expanded clones.

TRBJ2-7 | . | TRBD2 | TRBV28 | CASNKGLAGVEQYF | TGTGCCAGCAACAAGGGGCTAGCGGGAGTCGAGCAGTACTTC
TRBJ2-7 | . | . | TRBV19 | CASRVRVGGSYEQYF | TGTGCCAGTAGGGTCCGAGTGGGGGGAAGCTACGAGCAGTACTTC
TRBJ1-6 | few | . | TRBV2 | CASSLIERNSPLHF | TGTGCCAGCAGTCTGATTGAGAGGAATTCACCCCTCCACTTT
TRBJ1-5 | . | TRBD1 | TRBV7-9 | CASSLMRQGAPGNQPQHF | TGTGCCAGCAGCTTGATGCGCCAGGGGGCGCCTGGCAATCAGCCCCAGCATTTT
TRBJ2-7 | once | TRBD1 | TRBV18 | CASSPFPDRSYEQYF | TGTGCCAGCTCACCATTTCCGGACAGGAGCTACGAGCAGTACTTC
TRBJ2-3 | . | TRBD2 | TRBV7-9 | CASSQAGGRGITDTQYF | TGTGCCAGCAGCCAAGCGGGAGGAAGGGGTATCACAGATACGCAGTATTTT
TRBJ2-1 | . | . | TRBV7-3 | CASSFSWGDEQFF | TGTGCCAGCAGCTTTTCTTGGGGGGATGAGCAGTTCTTC
TRBJ2-1 | . | . | TRBV5-1 | CASYAAAYNEQFF | TGCGCCAGCTACGCAGCGGCCTACAATGAGCAGTTCTTC
TRBJ2-2 | . | . | TRBV2 | CASINDLLTGELFF | TGTGCCAGCATCAACGACTTGCTCACCGGGGAGCTGTTTTTT
TRBJ1-5 | . | . | TRBV7-2 | CASSPVGSDQPQHF | TGTGCCAGCAGCCCCGTTGGGAGTGATCAGCCCCAGCATTTT
TRBJ1-5 | . | . | TRBV30 | CAWNRDNGQPQHF | TGTGCCTGGAACCGGGACAATGGCCAGCCCCAGCATTTT
TRBJ1-5 | . | . | TRBV2 | CASSEAPGDGQPQHF | TGTGCCAGCAGTGAAGCGCCCGGGGACGGGCAGCCCCAGCATTTT
TRBJ1-5 | . | TRBD1 | TRBV18 | CASSIDRALTQPQHF | TGTGCCAGCTCAATTGACAGGGCCCTAACTCAGCCCCAGCATTTT
TRBJ2-1 | . | . | TRBV6-1 | CASSEQGAYNEQFF | TGTGCCAGCAGTGAGCAGGGCGCCTACAATGAGCAGTTCTTC
TRBJ1-2 | . | . | TRBV9 | CASSVRGYTF | TGTGCCAGCAGCGTGAGGGGCTACACCTTC
TRBJ2-1 | . | TRBD2 | TRBV7-8 | CASSLREDYNEQFF | TGTGCCAGCAGCTTGCGGGAGGACTACAATGAGCAGTTCTTC
TRBJ1-3 | . | . | TRBV18 | CASSPPGASRNTIYF | TGTGCCAGCTCACCACCGGGAGCGTCGCGAAACACCATATATTTT
TRBJ1-6 | . | . | TRBV4-2 | CASSQVSDLSPLHF | TGTGCCAGCAGCCAAGTATCCGACCTTTCACCCCTCCACTTT